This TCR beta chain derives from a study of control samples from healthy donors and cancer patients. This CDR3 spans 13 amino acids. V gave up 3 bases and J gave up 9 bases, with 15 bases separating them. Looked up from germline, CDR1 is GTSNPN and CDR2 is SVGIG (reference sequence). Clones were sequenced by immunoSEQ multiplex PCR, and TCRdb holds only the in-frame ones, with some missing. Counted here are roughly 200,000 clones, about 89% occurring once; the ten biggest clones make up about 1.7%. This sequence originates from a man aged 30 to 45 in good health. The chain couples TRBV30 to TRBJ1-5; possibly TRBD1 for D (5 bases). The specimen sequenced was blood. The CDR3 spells CAWSGTAGGPQHF. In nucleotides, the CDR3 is TGTGCCTGGAGCGGGACGGCCGGGGGGCCCCAGCATTTT.